These 15 T cell receptor beta chains were sequenced from one sample in a study of CD8 T cells in Susac syndrome (dated by TCRdb to the late 2010s). The method behind the library was the immunoSEQ multiplex PCR assay. RNA was extracted with the RNeasy kit and about 0.45 to 1 ug was reverse transcribed using random hexamers. TCRdb cleaned the public reads at Q25 with fastp, built clones with MiXCR and kept in-frame beta chains. Rows with one shared CDR3 protein collapse into an entry with the most common genes and DNA. The sample includes around 110,000 distinct CDR3 sequences, with over 90% observed a single time. The top ten clonotypes cover 0.25% to 0.3% of the sample. Material: CD8+ T cells from PBMCs. The source of these receptors is a human donor with Susac syndrome.

The gene calls are TRBV7-2 and TRBJ2-2, with D unclear. Germline V gene data show CDR1 as SGHTA and CDR2 as FQGNSA. The CDR3 extends over 14 amino acids. The V end was cut by 3 bases, the J end by 0 bases, with 5 bases between. The CDR3 DNA reads as TGTGCCAGCAGCTTTGGCTCGAACACCGGGGAGCTGTTTTTT. Translated, it gives CASSFGSNTGELFF.

The sample holds one count of this clonotype. V and J are TRBV12-3 or TRBV12-4 and TRBJ2-3; 9 bases are shared with TRBD2. The CDR3 contains 20 residues. Trimming at V came to 5 bases and at J to 0 bases, leaving 18 bases not matched to a gene. CDR3 sequence (DNA): TGTGCCAGCAGTCCTCCGGTTAGCGGGGGCACTGATCTTAGCACAGATACGCAGTATTTT. It is translated as CASSPPVSGGTDLSTDTQYF.

The chain links TRBV7-9 to TRBJ1-2, with D possibly being TRBD1 (5 bases). V was trimmed by 0 bases and J by 5 bases, leaving 13 bases between them. The CDR3 sequence is 15 residues long. The germline gives CDR1 SEHNR, CDR2 FQNEAQ (reference sequence). The CDR3 nucleotides read TGTGCCAGCAGCTTAGCAGAGACAGAAACATATGGCTACACCTTC. Its protein is CASSLAETETYGYTF.

The chain couples TRBV20-1 to TRBJ1-2, with 7 bases matching TRBD1. V dropped 5 bases and J dropped 4; count of bases not matched to a gene: 7. The germline V gene has CDR1 DFQATT and CDR2 SNEGSKA (reference sequence). The CDR3 consists of 13 residues. CDR3 DNA sequence: TGCAGTGCTGAGGGGACAGTCCTCTATGGCTACACCTTC. Encoded protein: CSAEGTVLYGYTF.

The chain combines TRBV4-3 with TRBJ2-7; either TRBD1 or TRBD2 may supply D (7 bases each). CDR3 length equals 14 residues. The germline CDR1 and CDR2 sequences are LGHNA and YSLEER. The V end lost 1 base, the J end lost 5 bases, and 12 bases lay between the germline ends. The CDR3 DNA is TGCGCCAGCAGCCAAGCCAGGGGGGGGCACGAGCAGTACTTC. Amino acid sequence: CASSQARGGHEQYF.

V gene TRBV20-1 combines with J gene TRBJ2-1; 9 bases agree with TRBD2. CDR3 length equals 15 residues. J gave up 1 base and V 6 bases, and 7 bases lay outside the gene matches. Germline V lookup: CDR1 DFQATT, CDR2 SNEGSKA (reference sequence). This CDR3 is CSASELAGSYNEQFF. CDR3 DNA sequence: TGCAGTGCCTCCGAGCTAGCGGGGTCCTACAATGAGCAGTTCTTC.

The gene calls are TRBV29-1 and TRBJ2-5; TRBD1 aligns across 8 bases. This CDR3 is built from 17 residues. The ends lost 1 base at V and 5 bases at J; junction bases unmatched: 15. Germline V gives CDR1 SQVTM, CDR2 ANQGSEA. CDR3: CSVEGGVVAGGRETQYF. The CDR3 DNA is TGCAGCGTTGAAGGAGGGGTCGTAGCAGGGGGCAGGGAGACCCAGTACTTC.

The chain couples TRBV6-2 or TRBV6-3 to TRBJ2-7; 9 bases are shared with TRBD1. Trimming at V came to 2 bases and at J to 5 bases, leaving 7 bases not matched to a gene. This CDR3 spans 15 amino acids. Germline CDR1 and CDR2: MNHEY and SVGEGT. CDR3: CASSYDGTGSNEQYF. CDR3 DNA: TGTGCCAGCAGTTACGACGGGACAGGGTCTAACGAGCAGTACTTC.

This clonotype showed up just once. The CDR3 reads CASSEAGSLIYGYTF. The CDR3 bases are TGTGCCAGCAGTGAAGCAGGTAGTCTTATCTATGGCTACACCTTC. The J gene is TRBJ1-2, the V gene TRBV25-1; no clear D. The V gene lost 2 bases and the J gene lost 4 bases, with 14 bases spanning the gap. Germline V gene sequence: CDR1 MGHDK, CDR2 SYGVNS. This CDR3 comprises 15 residues.

This chain connects TRBV2 to TRBJ2-7, with unresolved D. V gave up 7 bases and J gave up 5 bases, with 18 bases separating them. The germline gives CDR1 SNHLY, CDR2 FYNNEI. The length of the CDR3 is 14 residues. CDR3 sequence (DNA): TGTGCCAGCACCTCTAGTCAGGAAGCCCACGAGCAGTACTTC. It translates to CASTSSQEAHEQYF.

The chain combines TRBV5-4 with TRBJ2-4, with D unclear. There are 14 residues in the CDR3. From germline, CDR1 is SGHNT and CDR2 YYREEE (reference sequence). V was shortened by 3 bases and J by 1 base, with 8 bases between the two germline ends. DNA for the CDR3: TGTGCCAGCAGCTACGGCGCGGCCAAAAACATTCAGTACTTC. Its translation: CASSYGAAKNIQYF.

The J gene is TRBJ1-1, the V gene TRBV27; D is perhaps TRBD1 (6 bases). In germline, CDR1 is MNHEY, CDR2 SMNVEV (reference sequence). The length of the CDR3 is 12 residues. V dropped 3 bases and J dropped 11 bases, with 13 bases sitting between them. The chain's CDR3 is CASSFLGQRAFF. CDR3 DNA sequence: TGTGCCAGCAGTTTTTTAGGACAGAGGGCTTTCTTT.

This clonotype appeared a single time. This chain links TRBV20-1 with TRBJ2-7, with TRBD1 as a possible D gene (6 bases). Deletions cut 1 base from V and 0 bases from J, with 10 bases between. Per the germline V gene, CDR1 is DFQATT and CDR2 is SNEGSKA (reference sequence). This CDR3 comprises 14 residues. CDR3 region: CSARVQDSSYEQYF. The DNA for the CDR3 is TGCAGTGCTAGAGTTCAGGACAGCTCCTACGAGCAGTACTTC.

The CDR3 here is CASSLTGLYNEQFF. The DNA of the CDR3 is TGTGCCAGCAGCTTAACAGGCCTCTACAATGAGCAGTTCTTC. This chain connects TRBV5-4 to TRBJ2-1; a weak D match, TRBD1 (5 bases). The V gene lost 2 bases and the J gene lost 3 bases, with 9 bases spanning the gap. The CDR3 runs to 14 residues. Germline-derived CDR1 and CDR2 are SGHNT and YYREEE (reference sequence).

CDR3 in amino acids: CASSQDFPPEQYF. Here the CDR3 DNA reads TGTGCCAGCAGCCAAGATTTCCCTCCCGAGCAGTACTTC. This chain joins TRBV4-2 and TRBJ2-7, with no clear D. The CDR3 is 13 amino acids. Per germline, CDR1 LGHNA and CDR2 YNFKEQ. Trimming took off 0 bases at V and 6 bases at J, with 9 bases between the two ends.